The clone carrying this T cell receptor beta chain is a singleton in its sample. The target antigen is unknown. Repertoires were generated with immunoSEQ multiplex PCR, while TCRdb's copy carries only in-frame clones and drops some. Among over 5,500 clones listed, 70% to 90% were seen once. The data belong to a study of PD-1 blockade in classical Hodgkin lymphoma. Study conclusions and caveats: Patients newly diagnosed and complete responders had comparable baseline diversity. Reported findings placed baseline TCR diversity lower in newly diagnosed patients (compared with healthy donors).

V was pared by 4 bases and J by 4 bases, with 14 bases between. The CDR3 runs 14 residues. Germline V gives CDR1 SQVTM, CDR2 ANQGSEA. In every patient, relapse followed autologous stem cell transplantation, while exposure to brentuximab vedotin differed. Relapsed/refractory classical Hodgkin lymphoma patients had complete, partial or progressive responses. The chain recombines TRBV29-1 with TRBJ1-5; TRBD1 might be the D (6 bases). The receptor comes from a human donor with classical Hodgkin lymphoma. Sample: peripheral blood mononuclear cells (PBMCs), taken at baseline. The CDR3 bases are TGCAGCGTTGCCGGTAGGGGGGAGAATCAGCCCCAGCATTTT. This sequence encodes CSVAGRGENQPQHF.